A selection of T cell receptor beta chains follows, all from one sample in a study of cytomegalovirus exposure and HLA in healthy donors. Some clones are missing from TCRdb's copy, which holds only in-frame ones; the method was immunoSEQ multiplex PCR. The table has 150,000 to 180,000 clones, about 75% seen once; the top ten hold about 1.3%. The material sequenced was PBMCs. These receptors came from a man aged 18 to 30 in good health and CMV-seronegative. Both conserved end residues are part of each CDR3. A D gene is named only where the DNA matches it firmly. Clone size appears in some rows only: once, few, many, or a class for an expanded clone.

V gene: TRBV19; clone size: NA; CDR3 length: 15; J gene: TRBJ1-3; D gene: NA; CDR3 DNA: TGTGCCAGTACTACGACAGGCCTCTCTGGAAACACCATATATTTT; CDR3 protein: CASTTTGLSGNTIYF
V gene: TRBV5-1; clone size: NA; CDR3 length: 16; J gene: TRBJ2-7; D gene: NA; CDR3 DNA: TGCGCCAGCAGCTTGGTAGGGGGACAAAGCTCCTACGAGCAGTACTTC; CDR3 protein: CASSLVGGQSSYEQYF
V gene: TRBV7-9; clone size: NA; CDR3 length: 15; J gene: TRBJ1-3; D gene: NA; CDR3 DNA: TGTGCCAGCACCTTTGGGGGGGCTGTGGGAAACACCATATATTTT; CDR3 protein: CASTFGGAVGNTIYF
V gene: TRBV12-5; clone size: few; CDR3 length: 14; J gene: TRBJ1-2; D gene: NA; CDR3 DNA: TGTGCTAGTGGTTCCCCTAAAGGGGACTATGGCTACACCTTC; CDR3 protein: CASGSPKGDYGYTF
V gene: TRBV25-1; clone size: once; CDR3 length: 18; J gene: TRBJ2-2; D gene: TRBD1; CDR3 DNA: TGTGCCAGCCCCCCTGGGGAGGGACAGGGAGGGTGGACCGGGGAGCTGTTTTTT; CDR3 protein: CASPPGEGQGGWTGELFF
V gene: TRBV5-1; clone size: NA; CDR3 length: 14; J gene: TRBJ1-1; D gene: TRBD1; CDR3 DNA: TGCGCCAGCAGCTACGACAGGGGGGACACTGAAGCTTTCTTT; CDR3 protein: CASSYDRGDTEAFF
V gene: TRBV30; clone size: NA; CDR3 length: 13; J gene: TRBJ1-2; D gene: NA; CDR3 DNA: TGTGCCTGGAGTGTACTACCTAACTATGGCTACACCTTC; CDR3 protein: CAWSVLPNYGYTF
V gene: TRBV7-9; clone size: NA; CDR3 length: 12; J gene: TRBJ2-5; D gene: NA; CDR3 DNA: TGTTCCAGCAGCGGAGCCAGCGGGACCCAGTACTTC; CDR3 protein: CSSSGASGTQYF
V gene: TRBV19; clone size: NA; CDR3 length: 13; J gene: TRBJ2-7; D gene: TRBD1; CDR3 DNA: TGTGCCAGTAGTACGGACAGGGCCTACGAGCAGTACTTC; CDR3 protein: CASSTDRAYEQYF
V gene: TRBV15; clone size: once; CDR3 length: 17; J gene: TRBJ2-7; D gene: TRBD2; CDR3 DNA: TGTGCCACCAGATTGGGGAATGCAGCGGGAGCAATTGGCGAGCAGTACTTC; CDR3 protein: CATRLGNAAGAIGEQYF
V gene: TRBV11-2; clone size: few; CDR3 length: 16; J gene: TRBJ1-2; D gene: TRBD1; CDR3 DNA: TGTGCCAGCAGCTCCCCCCGGGACAGAACTAACTATGGCTACACCTTC; CDR3 protein: CASSSPRDRTNYGYTF
V gene: TRBV19; clone size: NA; CDR3 length: 16; J gene: TRBJ2-3; D gene: TRBD2; CDR3 DNA: TGTGCCAGTAGTATAGCACTAGCGCTAAGCACAGATACGCAGTATTTT; CDR3 protein: CASSIALALSTDTQYF
V gene: TRBV27; clone size: once; CDR3 length: 17; J gene: TRBJ2-3; D gene: TRBD2; CDR3 DNA: TGTGCCAGCCGAGCGGGAGTTAGAGAGGGGTCCACAGATACGCAGTATTTT; CDR3 protein: CASRAGVREGSTDTQYF
V gene: TRBV19; clone size: NA; CDR3 length: 12; J gene: TRBJ2-7; D gene: NA; CDR3 DNA: TGTGCCACCCAGGGCCAACCTCCCGAGCAGTACTTC; CDR3 protein: CATQGQPPEQYF
V gene: TRBV5-1; clone size: NA; CDR3 length: 13; J gene: TRBJ1-1; D gene: NA; CDR3 DNA: TGCGCCAGCAGCTTACAAGAGAACACTGAAGCTTTCTTT; CDR3 protein: CASSLQENTEAFF
V gene: TRBV11-3; clone size: NA; CDR3 length: 16; J gene: TRBJ2-1; D gene: TRBD2; CDR3 DNA: TGTGCCAGCAGCTTAGGGACTAGCGGGAGACACAATGAGCAGTTCTTC; CDR3 protein: CASSLGTSGRHNEQFF
V gene: TRBV5-4; clone size: NA; CDR3 length: 14; J gene: TRBJ2-7; D gene: NA; CDR3 DNA: TGTGCCAGCAGCTTGGCCCCGGGGAGGTTCGAGCAGTACTTC; CDR3 protein: CASSLAPGRFEQYF
V gene: TRBV7-8; clone size: once; CDR3 length: 15; J gene: TRBJ1-1; D gene: TRBD1; CDR3 DNA: TGTGCCAGCAGCTTAGGGGGACAGGGGAACACTGAAGCTTTCTTT; CDR3 protein: CASSLGGQGNTEAFF
V gene: TRBV4-3; clone size: NA; CDR3 length: 16; J gene: TRBJ1-3; D gene: NA; CDR3 DNA: TGCGCCAGCAGCCAAGATTCCGGGGTCCGTGGAAACACCATATATTTT; CDR3 protein: CASSQDSGVRGNTIYF
V gene: TRBV10-3; clone size: NA; CDR3 length: 20; J gene: TRBJ1-4; D gene: TRBD1; CDR3 DNA: TGTGCCATCAGTGAGTCCTCAGGTAGGGACAGGGGAAACTTAGGGGAAAAACTGTTTTTT; CDR3 protein: CAISESSGRDRGNLGEKLFF
V gene: TRBV5-6; clone size: few; CDR3 length: 15; J gene: TRBJ1-5; D gene: TRBD1; CDR3 DNA: TGTGCCAGCAGCTGGACAGGGGGTCCCAATCAGCCCCAGCATTTT; CDR3 protein: CASSWTGGPNQPQHF
V gene: TRBV6-1; clone size: few; CDR3 length: 15; J gene: TRBJ2-3; D gene: TRBD2; CDR3 DNA: TGTGCCAGCAGTGACACTAGCGGCGCCACAGATACGCAGTATTTT; CDR3 protein: CASSDTSGATDTQYF
V gene: TRBV9; clone size: NA; CDR3 length: 15; J gene: TRBJ2-3; D gene: NA; CDR3 DNA: TGTGCCAGCAGCGCAGATGCGGTTAGCACAGATACGCAGTATTTT; CDR3 protein: CASSADAVSTDTQYF
V gene: TRBV19; clone size: NA; CDR3 length: 15; J gene: TRBJ2-7; D gene: TRBD1; CDR3 DNA: TGTGCCAGTAGTTCCGGGACAGGGGCTTTGTACGAGCAGTACTTC; CDR3 protein: CASSSGTGALYEQYF
V gene: TRBV27; clone size: NA; CDR3 length: 14; J gene: TRBJ1-5; D gene: TRBD1; CDR3 DNA: TGTGCCAGCAGTTTAGGGACAGGCAATCAGCCCCAGCATTTT; CDR3 protein: CASSLGTGNQPQHF
V gene: TRBV4-1; clone size: NA; CDR3 length: 16; J gene: TRBJ2-7; D gene: TRBD2; CDR3 DNA: TGCGCCAGCAGCCAATCGGCGGGTAGCGGGAGTTACGAGCAGTACTTC; CDR3 protein: CASSQSAGSGSYEQYF
V gene: TRBV5-4; clone size: NA; CDR3 length: 16; J gene: TRBJ1-1; D gene: TRBD1; CDR3 DNA: TGTGCCAGCAGCTCCGGCGGACAGGCCATGAACACTGAAGCTTTCTTT; CDR3 protein: CASSSGGQAMNTEAFF
V gene: TRBV7-8; clone size: NA; CDR3 length: 12; J gene: TRBJ2-1; D gene: NA; CDR3 DNA: TGTGCCAGCAGAGCTGACTACAATGAGCAGTTCTTC; CDR3 protein: CASRADYNEQFF
V gene: TRBV6-5; clone size: once; CDR3 length: 15; J gene: TRBJ2-7; D gene: NA; CDR3 DNA: TGTGCCAGCAGTTACTCGATTCAGGGTGAGCACGAGCAGTACTTC; CDR3 protein: CASSYSIQGEHEQYF
V gene: TRBV27; clone size: NA; CDR3 length: 15; J gene: TRBJ2-3; D gene: TRBD2; CDR3 DNA: TGTGCCAGCAGTTTAAGGACTAGCGGGACAGATACGCAGTATTTT; CDR3 protein: CASSLRTSGTDTQYF
V gene: TRBV19; clone size: NA; CDR3 length: 14; J gene: TRBJ2-1; D gene: NA; CDR3 DNA: TGTGCCAGTAGCCGGACAGTGCCTTACAATGAGCAGTTCTTC; CDR3 protein: CASSRTVPYNEQFF
V gene: TRBV4-3; clone size: NA; CDR3 length: 14; J gene: TRBJ1-2; D gene: NA; CDR3 DNA: TGCGCCAGCAGCCAAGAAGGAGCAAACTATGGCTACACCTTC; CDR3 protein: CASSQEGANYGYTF
V gene: TRBV18; clone size: NA; CDR3 length: 17; J gene: TRBJ2-7; D gene: TRBD2; CDR3 DNA: TGTGCCAGCTCCGCTAATATGGGCGGGAGCCCCCCCTACGAGCAGTACTTC; CDR3 protein: CASSANMGGSPPYEQYF
V gene: TRBV9; clone size: once; CDR3 length: 16; J gene: TRBJ2-7; D gene: TRBD2; CDR3 DNA: TGTGCCAGCAGCGCCGGGAGACTAGCGGGAGGCTACGAGCAGTACTTC; CDR3 protein: CASSAGRLAGGYEQYF
V gene: TRBV28; clone size: NA; CDR3 length: 15; J gene: TRBJ2-7; D gene: TRBD1; CDR3 DNA: TGTGCCAGCAGTTCGGCACAGGGGGTTTATTACGAGCAGTACTTC; CDR3 protein: CASSSAQGVYYEQYF